A selection of T cell receptor beta chains follows, all from one sample in a study of T-cell reconstitution after alpha-beta-depleted transplantation in children. TCRdb reprocessed the PCR reads with MiXCR, giving one entry per CDR3 protein. The sample comprises roughly 400,000 distinct CDR3 sequences, 43% of which are singletons, and roughly 27% rests with the top ten. The sample in question was PBMCs, obtained before TCRalphabeta/CD19-depleted stem cell transplant. The receptors derive from a girl aged 2 to 9 with aplastic anemia, due to receive a stem cell transplant. Both conserved end residues are part of each CDR3. A D gene is named only where the DNA matches it firmly.

V gene	D gene	CDR3 protein
TRBV27	TRBD1	CASSTRDRVNTEAFF
TRBV6-1	TRBD2	CASSTAGTFYEQYF
TRBV28	TRBD2	CASSFTGGTADTQYF
TRBV20-1	.	CSAGETSDYNEQFF
TRBV5-1	.	CASSLFSGSGQETQYF
TRBV20-1	TRBD1	CSAPRRTGNNQPQHF
TRBV20-1	TRBD2	CSADGTSGRSAEQFF
TRBV29-1	.	CSVGGVNEQYF
TRBV7-9	TRBD1	CASQDETGATEAFF
TRBV4-1	TRBD2	CASSQVSSGGSYEQYF
TRBV28	TRBD1	CASSSRDRGDTGELFF
TRBV30	.	CAWSSNTGELFF
TRBV28	TRBD2	CASTSSGRAREQFF
TRBV27	.	CASSFVANEQFF
TRBV20-1	.	CSAPTRYEQYF
TRBV15	TRBD2	CATSRDRTSLADTQYF
TRBV5-1	.	CASSPRRGSTETQYF
TRBV7-9	.	CASCDSRARLEAFF
TRBV5-1	.	CASRGLVRNEQFF
TRBV28	.	CASSSSAGFNSPLHF
TRBV5-1	TRBD2	CASSLYAGRKYNEQFF
TRBV5-1	.	CASNASPDTGELFF
TRBV7-2	.	CASSLDVINEQFF
TRBV4-2	TRBD2	CASSQDLPSGSSDTQYF
TRBV18	TRBD2	CASSPPSGDWATDTQYF
TRBV20-1	TRBD2	CSAPSGRVGANVLTF
TRBV16	TRBD1	CASSRGTGYQPQHF
TRBV6-1	.	CASSRWGGRPSGANVLTF
TRBV5-1	.	CASRPDSRYEQYF
TRBV6-5	.	CASSYLLGGYNEQFF
TRBV20-1	TRBD1	CSARWDRGPTEAFF
TRBV5-1	TRBD2	CASSAEREGLPDTQYF
TRBV30	.	CAWSVKNLNYGYTF
TRBV11-2	.	CAISLNPRVETQYF
TRBV7-9	.	CASSSSDSRHTDTQYF
TRBV12-3/TRBV12-4	.	CASRPTKLAHFYGYTF
TRBV19	.	CASSIGDLADTQYF
TRBV7-2	.	CASSSAGAGELFF
TRBV11-1	.	CASSPPGSNVGGLGANVLTF
TRBV20-1	TRBD1	CSASDRGRMNTEAFF
TRBV12-3/TRBV12-4	.	CASSLELGGRGYGYTF
TRBV7-2	TRBD2	CASSLQSGDRVQFF
TRBV15	TRBD2	CATSSAPGLAVTGELFF
TRBV10-3	TRBD1	CAISESGGAEDTQYF
TRBV4-1	.	CASSLIGSPGNTIYF
TRBV6-1	.	CASSYNGRQFF
TRBV20-1	TRBD1	CSAGQGPHQPQHF
TRBV7-8	.	CASGSWDF
TRBV29-1	TRBD1	CSGSGQGRNEQYF